The clone carrying this TCR beta chain was observed many times. Its antigen is as yet unknown. Using its own MiXCR run on the RACE reads, TCRdb lists one record per CDR3 protein. Found here are under 300,000 distinct CDR3 sequences, about 8.1% of them singletons; the top ten hold 2% to 3%. The data derive from a study of human T cells and chemical hapten exposure. The overall study: The study patch tested 0.01% DPC on the upper back and read results at 6 days.

Study conclusions and caveats: Each of the donors had alopecia, so their immune responses may not resemble those of healthy people. Significantly greater numbers of large CDR3 similarity clusters came from expanded TCRs than from controls.

Noted time point: pre-sensitization, week 0. Treatment described: therapeutic diphenylcyclopropenone sensitization with weekly scalp DPC. This material consisted of whole blood, taken in connection with sensitization to the hapten diphenylcyclopropenone (DPC). The TCR was taken from a woman aged 40 to 50 with alopecia areata. Some clones in this sample may be carry-over from other donors' samples.

CDR3 sequence (DNA): TGTGCCAGCAGTTACTCGGGGAGAAATGAGCAGTTCTTC. Residues: CASSYSGRNEQFF. V and J are TRBV6-5 and TRBJ2-1; possible D gene TRBD2, 5 bases. The germline gives CDR1 MNHEY, CDR2 SVGAGI. This CDR3 is built from 13 residues. Trimming removed 0 bases at V and 7 bases at J, with 7 bases between.